The 24 T cell receptor beta chains listed next were all sequenced from one sample in a study of Graves' ophthalmopathy and Graves' hyperthyroidism. Amplified material comprised TCR beta CDR3 regions derived from RNA transcripts. First-round RT-PCR relied on HTBI primers, and a second-round multiplex PCR came next. TCRdb reprocessed the multiplex PCR reads via MiXCR and lists one record per CDR3 protein. The table includes about 340,000 distinct CDR3 sequences, 17% detected once. Source material: peripheral blood. Receptors originate from an adult man with Graves' ophthalmopathy.

In its sample, this clonotype was seen many times. The chain links TRBV30 to TRBJ2-5; D ambiguous. Germline CDR1 and CDR2: GTSNPN and SVGIG (reference sequence). V was cut by 0 bases and J by 2 bases, with 10 bases left in between. The CDR3 spans 14 residues. The DNA of the CDR3 is TGTGCCTGGAGTGTTGGCCTTCTGCAAGAGACCCAGTACTTC. It yields the protein CAWSVGLLQETQYF.

The V and J genes are TRBV24-1 and TRBJ2-5; 7 bases are shared with TRBD1. The CDR3 consists of 15 residues. Germline V gene sequence: CDR1 KGHDR, CDR2 SFDVKD. Germline trimming cut 3 bases from V and 1 base from J; bases unmatched to any gene: 4. CDR3 sequence: CATSDTGTVQETQYF. Written as DNA, the CDR3 is TGTGCCACCAGTGATACCGGGACAGTCCAAGAGACCCAGTACTTC.

This clonotype has a count of ten or more. The CDR3 loop reads CASSRRSGALSDTQYF. CDR3 in DNA: TGTGCCAGCAGCCGTCGGTCGGGGGCTTTGTCAGATACGCAGTATTTT. The J gene is TRBJ2-3, the V gene TRBV7-9; either TRBD1 or TRBD2 may supply D (6 bases each). CDR3 length: 16 residues. V was clipped by 5 bases and J by 4 bases, with 19 bases between them. Germline assignment: CDR1 SEHNR and CDR2 FQNEAQ (reference sequence). Filled out from reference TRBV7-9 and TRBJ2-3, the complete variable domain reads DTGVSQNPRHKITKRGQNVTFRCDPISEHNRLYWYRQTLGQGPEFLTYFQNEAQLEKSRLLSDRFSAERPKGSFSTLEIQRTEQGDSAMYLCASSRRSGALSDTQYFGPGTRLTVL.

This clonotype has a count of ten or more. The chain uses TRBV5-1 and TRBJ1-1, with D maybe TRBD1 (5 bases). Germline V CDR1 and CDR2: SGHRS, YFSETQ. V was clipped by 4 bases and J by 4 bases, with 17 bases between them. This CDR3 contains 15 residues. CDR3 sequence reads: CASSPSAGRGTEAFF. The CDR3 DNA reads TGCGCCAGCAGCCCCTCGGCAGGGCGCGGCACTGAAGCTTTCTTT. The complete variable domain, with remaining parts taken from reference TRBV5-1 and TRBJ1-1, reads KAGVTQTPRYLIKTRGQQVTLSCSPISGHRSVSWYQQTPGQGLQFLFEYFSETQRNKGNFPGRFSGRQFSNSRSEMNVSTLELGDSALYLCASSPSAGRGTEAFFGQGTRLTVV.

At least ten counts were recorded for this clonotype. The V call is TRBV20-1, the J call TRBJ1-1; D is perhaps TRBD1 (5 bases). In germline, CDR1 is DFQATT, CDR2 SNEGSKA (reference sequence). V gave up 3 bases and J gave up 4 bases, with 15 bases separating them. The CDR3 spans 14 residues. The CDR3 DNA reads as TGCAGTGCTAGGTCAATGCAGGGAGTCACTGAAGCTTTCTTT. Amino acids: CSARSMQGVTEAFF.

This clonotype was seen only a few times. V is TRBV14 and J is TRBJ1-2; D is ambiguous. Trimming left V 0 bases short and J 8 bases short, with 7 bases between. The CDR3 sequence is 12 residues long. Germline V CDR1 and CDR2: SGHDN, FVKESK. CDR3 bases: TGTGCCAGCAGCCAAGATCCGCACGGCTACACCTTC. This sequence encodes CASSQDPHGYTF.

This clonotype was seen repeatedly, ten times or more. This chain joins TRBV27 and TRBJ2-7; 8 bases line up with TRBD2. The CDR3 covers 15 residues. Germline values: CDR1 MNHEY, CDR2 SMNVEV (reference sequence). V lost 4 bases and J lost 6; bases outside the gene matches: 11. The CDR3, as DNA: TGTGCCAGCAGTTCTCAGAGCGGGGGTCTTGGCGAGCAGTACTTC. Encoded protein: CASSSQSGGLGEQYF.

This chain uses TRBV6-1 with TRBJ1-1, with D tentatively TRBD1 (5 bases). Germline values: CDR1 MNHNS, CDR2 SASEGT. The CDR3 runs to 15 residues. Trimming removed 2 bases from V and 1 base from J, with 11 bases in between. This CDR3 reads CASSEMGTENTEAFF. CDR3 in DNA: TGTGCCAGCAGTGAAATGGGGACGGAGAACACTGAAGCTTTCTTT.

V is TRBV11-2 and J is TRBJ1-6; D not certain. V gave up 5 bases and J gave up 8 bases, with 22 bases separating them. Germline-derived CDR1 and CDR2 are SGHAT and FQNNGV. The CDR3 covers 17 residues. The CDR3 DNA is TGTGCCAGCAGCCGGACCGTGTTCGGGGTTAGTGATTCACCCCTCCACTTT. Its protein is CASSRTVFGVSDSPLHF.

This clonotype was found many times. The genes are TRBV5-1 and TRBJ2-7, with no clear D. Germline-derived CDR1 and CDR2 are SGHRS and YFSETQ. The ends were cut back, 0 bases at V and 7 bases at J, with 11 bases in the middle. CDR3 length: 13 amino acids. CDR3 amino acids: CASSLAHSWEQYF. Here the CDR3 DNA reads TGCGCCAGCAGCTTGGCCCACAGTTGGGAGCAGTACTTC.

This clonotype was counted many times. The chain employs TRBV11-2 and TRBJ2-3, with TRBD1 matching over 10 bases. V was clipped by 3 bases and J by 0 bases; unmatched bases: 0. This CDR3 is built from 15 residues. Per germline, CDR1 SGHAT and CDR2 FQNNGV. The CDR3 DNA reads TGTGCCAGCAGCTTGGACAGGGGGAGCACAGATACGCAGTATTTT. Its protein is CASSLDRGSTDTQYF. Supplemented by reference TRBV11-2 and TRBJ2-3, the full variable domain reads EAGVAQSPRYKIIEKRQSVAFWCNPISGHATLYWYQQILGQGPKLLIQFQNNGVVDDSQLPKDRFSAERLKGVDSTLKIQPAKLEDSAVYLCASSLDRGSTDTQYFGPGTRLTVL.

The sample holds many counts of this clonotype. The chain is built from TRBV5-1 and TRBJ1-5; D remains unclear. Trimming removed 4 bases at V and 0 bases at J, with 11 bases between. Germline V lookup: CDR1 SGHRS, CDR2 YFSETQ. The CDR3 is made up of 15 amino acids. CDR3: CASSPGRGSNQPQHF. The CDR3, as DNA: TGCGCCAGCAGCCCGGGGAGAGGTAGCAATCAGCCCCAGCATTTT.

The chain joins TRBV11-2 to TRBJ1-1; D remains ambiguous. The CDR3 consists of 13 residues. V lost 5 bases to trimming and J lost 3 bases, with 10 bases between them. CDR1 is SGHAT and CDR2 is FQNNGV in the germline V gene. CDR3 sequence: CASSRSGDTEAFF. CDR3 nucleotide sequence: TGTGCCAGCAGCCGGTCGGGAGACACTGAAGCTTTCTTT.

This clonotype was counted only a few times. The chain employs TRBV12-3 or TRBV12-4 and TRBJ1-5; possible D gene TRBD1, 6 bases. The V end was cut by 5 bases, the J end by 7 bases, with 18 bases between. This CDR3 region has 15 residues. The CDR3 region is CASSPSTGIQQPQHF. DNA for the CDR3: TGTGCCAGCAGTCCAAGCACAGGGATTCAGCAGCCCCAGCATTTT.

The table lists this clonotype with many counts. This rearrangement joins TRBV29-1 to TRBJ1-2; unclear D gene. Trimming took 4 bases from V and 4 from J, leaving 16 bases between them. The CDR3 spans 14 residues. Germline-derived CDR1 and CDR2 are SQVTM and ANQGSEA. The CDR3 loop reads CSVVSAGEIYGYTF. In DNA form, the CDR3 reads TGCAGCGTTGTGAGTGCGGGTGAAATCTATGGCTACACCTTC.

This clonotype has a count of ten or more. The chain employs TRBV11-2 and TRBJ1-1; no clear D. Germline CDR1 SGHAT, CDR2 FQNNGV. This CDR3 is built from 16 residues. V was shortened by 1 base and J by 3 bases, with 15 bases between the two germline ends. In nucleotides, the CDR3 is TGTGCCAGCAGCTTAGTAGCCTCCGCAGGTTACACTGAAGCTTTCTTT. It translates to CASSLVASAGYTEAFF.

This clonotype was seen repeatedly, ten times or more. V gene TRBV13 combines with J gene TRBJ2-7; D is unresolved. V was pared by 2 bases and J by 0 bases, with 11 bases between. The CDR3 runs 15 residues. In germline, CDR1 is PRHDT, CDR2 FYEKMQ (reference sequence). CDR3: CASSLKVASSYEQYF. CDR3 bases: TGTGCCAGCAGCTTAAAGGTGGCATCCTCCTACGAGCAGTACTTC.

Comment on this clonotype: Being one base from a much bigger clone, this may be a read error. The CDR3 is CAISSQVAQYF. The DNA of the CDR3 is TGTGCCATCAGCTCCCAGGTTGCTCAGTACTTC. The rearrangement links TRBV11-2 to TRBJ2-7, with D unresolved. This CDR3 has 11 residues. CDR1 is SGHAT and CDR2 is FQNNGV in the germline V gene.

This clonotype has a count of ten or more. This chain uses TRBV12-3 or TRBV12-4 with TRBJ2-7; TRBD2 agrees at 7 bases. Trimming cost V 5 bases and J 5 bases; bases outside gene matches: 9. The CDR3 extends over 14 amino acids. The CDR3 reads CASSTGRERDEQYF. The CDR3 DNA sequence: TGTGCCAGCAGTACGGGGCGGGAGAGGGACGAGCAGTACTTC.

At least ten counts were recorded for this clonotype. The CDR3 bases are TGTGCCAGCTCCCCCGGCGCGGGCTGGGACGAGCAGTACTTC. Its protein is CASSPGAGWDEQYF. The rearrangement joins TRBV18 to TRBJ2-7; D is perhaps TRBD2 (5 bases). Trimming took off 6 bases at V and 5 bases at J, with 17 bases between the two ends. Germline CDR1 and CDR2: KGHSH and LQKENI. The CDR3 length is 14 residues.

The sample holds many counts of this clonotype. J is TRBJ1-2 and V is TRBV4-1, with TRBD1 identical over 8 bases. This CDR3 region has 17 residues. Trimming removed 1 base from V and 5 bases from J; junction bases left unmatched: 12. Germline CDR1 reads MGHRA; CDR2 reads YSYEKL. CDR3 in DNA: TGCGCCAGCAGCCAAGCGCGTGTTATACAGGGGGATTATGGCTACACCTTC. Translating gives CASSQARVIQGDYGYTF.

As for this clonotype: A much larger clonotype is one base distant, so this may be a read error. The V and J genes are TRBV13 and TRBJ2-7; TRBD1 matches 11 bases. Germline V gives CDR1 PRHDT, CDR2 FYEKMQ (reference sequence). The CDR3 has 15 amino acids. Here the CDR3 DNA reads TGTGCCAGCAGCTTGGGACAGGGGGTAACCTACGGGCAGTACTTC. Translated, it gives CASSLGQGVTYGQYF.

This clonotype was recorded at least ten times. CDR3 in amino acids: CASRGDRLTTGELFF. The CDR3 region has the DNA TGCGCCAGCAGAGGGGACAGGTTAACCACCGGGGAGCTGTTTTTT. J is TRBJ2-2 and V is TRBV5-1; 8 bases map to TRBD1. Germline CDR1 reads SGHRS; CDR2 reads YFSETQ. J gave up 4 bases and V 5 bases, and 7 bases lay outside the gene matches. The CDR3 contains 15 residues.

There are many counts of this clonotype. The chain combines TRBV11-3 with TRBJ2-7; tentative D call: TRBD2 (5 bases). The CDR3 is 14 amino acids. Trimming removed 4 bases from V and 0 bases from J, with 10 bases in between. Germline values: CDR1 SGHNT, CDR2 YENEEA. CDR3 sequence reads: CASSSDFNSYEQYF. CDR3 sequence (DNA): TGTGCCAGCAGCTCGGACTTTAACTCCTACGAGCAGTACTTC.